This T cell receptor beta chain appears in the sequencing data of a study of blood T cell repertoires in COVID-19. Study at large: Spain, Italy and the United States supplied samples that represented acute and convalescent COVID-19.

Clones were read by immunoSEQ multiplex PCR, and TCRdb kept only the in-frame ones, dropping some. The sample holds 180,000 or so clones, over 75% seen once. This clone has a handful of counts. Between the trimmed V and J ends, which lost 3 bases and 5 bases, there was a span of 7 bases. Germline assignment: CDR1 SEHNR and CDR2 FQNEAQ (reference sequence). This CDR3 contains 12 residues. This clonotype was sampled from a man in his forties with active or convalescent COVID-19. Specimen: peripheral blood. The rearrangement links TRBV7-9 to TRBJ1-1; D remains unclear. The CDR3, as DNA: TGTGCCAGCAGCTTCAGGCGAACTGAAGCTTTCTTT. It translates to CASSFRRTEAFF.